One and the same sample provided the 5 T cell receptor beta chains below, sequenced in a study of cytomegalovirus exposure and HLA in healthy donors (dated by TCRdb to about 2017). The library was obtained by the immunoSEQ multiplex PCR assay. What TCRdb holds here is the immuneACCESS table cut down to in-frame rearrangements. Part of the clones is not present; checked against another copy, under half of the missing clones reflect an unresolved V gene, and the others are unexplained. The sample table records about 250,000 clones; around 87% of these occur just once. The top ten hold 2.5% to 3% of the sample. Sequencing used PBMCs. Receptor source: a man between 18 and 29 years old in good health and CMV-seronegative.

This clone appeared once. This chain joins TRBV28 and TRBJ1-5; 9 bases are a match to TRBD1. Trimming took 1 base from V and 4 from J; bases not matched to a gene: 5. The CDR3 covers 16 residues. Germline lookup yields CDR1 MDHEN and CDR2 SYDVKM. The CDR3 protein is CASSLLTGTGNQPQHF. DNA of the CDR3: TGTGCCAGCAGTTTATTAACCGGGACAGGGAATCAGCCCCAGCATTTT.

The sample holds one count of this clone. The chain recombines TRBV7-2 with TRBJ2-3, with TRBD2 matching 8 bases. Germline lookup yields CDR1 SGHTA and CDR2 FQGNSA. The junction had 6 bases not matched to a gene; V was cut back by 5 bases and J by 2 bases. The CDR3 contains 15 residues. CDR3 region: CASSARAGDTDTQYF. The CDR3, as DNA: TGTGCCAGCAGCGCCAGAGCGGGGGACACAGATACGCAGTATTTT.

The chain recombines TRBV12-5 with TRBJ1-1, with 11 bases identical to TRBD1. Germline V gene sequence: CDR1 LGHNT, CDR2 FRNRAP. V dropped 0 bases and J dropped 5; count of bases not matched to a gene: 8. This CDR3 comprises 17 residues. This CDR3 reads CASGLVLPGQGVTEAFF. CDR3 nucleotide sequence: TGTGCTAGTGGTTTGGTACTGCCGGGACAGGGGGTGACTGAAGCTTTCTTT.

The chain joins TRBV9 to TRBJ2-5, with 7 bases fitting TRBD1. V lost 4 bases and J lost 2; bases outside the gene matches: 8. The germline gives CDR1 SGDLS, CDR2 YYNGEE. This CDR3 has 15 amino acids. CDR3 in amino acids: CASSLQGLVQETQYF. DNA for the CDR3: TGTGCCAGCAGCTTACAGGGGCTGGTACAAGAGACCCAGTACTTC.

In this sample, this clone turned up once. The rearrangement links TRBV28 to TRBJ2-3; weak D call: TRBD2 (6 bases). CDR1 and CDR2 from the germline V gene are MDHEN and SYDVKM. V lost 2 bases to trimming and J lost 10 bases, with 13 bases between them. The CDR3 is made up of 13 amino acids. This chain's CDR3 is CASSLGRDFAQYF. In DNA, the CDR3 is TGTGCCAGCAGTTTAGGACGGGACTTCGCGCAGTATTTT.